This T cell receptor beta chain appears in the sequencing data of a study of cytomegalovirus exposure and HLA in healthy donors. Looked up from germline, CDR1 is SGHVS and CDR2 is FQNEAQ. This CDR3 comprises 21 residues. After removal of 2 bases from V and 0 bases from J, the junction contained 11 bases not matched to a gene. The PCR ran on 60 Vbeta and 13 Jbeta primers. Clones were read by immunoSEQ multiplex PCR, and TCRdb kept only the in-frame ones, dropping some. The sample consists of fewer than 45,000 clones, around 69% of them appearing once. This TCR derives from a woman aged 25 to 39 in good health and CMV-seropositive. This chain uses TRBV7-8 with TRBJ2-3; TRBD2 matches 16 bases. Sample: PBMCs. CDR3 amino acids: CASSLKSLGLAGGPSTDTQYF. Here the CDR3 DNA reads TGTGCCAGCAGCTTAAAGTCGCTGGGACTAGCGGGAGGGCCGAGCACAGATACGCAGTATTTT.